The next 28 T cell receptor beta chains were all read from a single sample in a study of technical replicates of blood from four donors. The data were produced by immunoSEQ multiplex PCR, yet TCRdb's version contains in-frame clones alone and is incomplete. The data hold 50,000 to 70,000 clones, with less than 90% observed a single time. The material sequenced was PBMCs. Receptor source: a human donor in good health. Some clones in this sample may be carry-over from other donors' samples.

A few counts support this clone. This chain uses TRBV14 with TRBJ2-5; TRBD2 aligns across 10 bases. V trimming: 0 bases; J trimming: 1 base; junction bases outside the gene matches: 17. In germline, CDR1 is SGHDN, CDR2 FVKESK. This CDR3 has 21 residues. The CDR3: CASSQDLVRGLAGEIQETQYF. The DNA for the CDR3 is TGTGCCAGCAGCCAAGATTTGGTGAGGGGGCTAGCGGGAGAGATCCAAGAGACCCAGTACTTC.

The chain combines TRBV5-4 with TRBJ1-1; 8 nucleotides agree with TRBD1. The CDR3 loop spans 13 amino acids. Unmatched junction bases numbered 6, after V lost 5 bases and J lost 6 bases. CDR1 SGHNT and CDR2 YYREEE come from the germline V gene (reference sequence). As DNA, the CDR3 is TGTGCCAGCAGTGAGACAGGGGTACCTGAAGCTTTCTTT. Protein: CASSETGVPEAFF.

This clone was counted a single time. The genes are TRBV7-3 and TRBJ1-2, with a possible D match to TRBD1 (5 bases). This CDR3 has 15 amino acids. Germline CDR1 SGHTA, CDR2 FQGTGA. V lost 5 bases and J lost 4, with 17 bases in between. CDR3 region: CASSPGSSGLYGYTF. DNA for the CDR3: TGTGCCAGCAGCCCGGGTTCGTCGGGACTCTATGGCTACACCTTC.

The chain employs TRBV2 and TRBJ1-4; the D is unclear. The CDR3 is made up of 15 amino acids. Per germline, CDR1 SNHLY and CDR2 FYNNEI. The V end was cut by 3 bases, the J end by 0 bases, with 8 bases between. CDR3 sequence: CASSDGGATNEKLFF. The CDR3 nucleotides read TGTGCCAGCAGTGACGGAGGCGCAACTAATGAAAAACTGTTTTTT.

The rearrangement joins TRBV2 to TRBJ2-1; 8 bases are shared with TRBD1. CDR1 and CDR2 (germline): SNHLY, FYNNEI. The length of the CDR3 is 13 residues. Germline trimming cut 7 bases from V and 13 bases from J; bases unmatched to any gene: 12. CDR3 in amino acids: CASNKPGQEDQFF. The CDR3 DNA follows: TGTGCCAGCAATAAACCGGGACAGGAGGACCAGTTCTTC.

This chain uses TRBV11-2 with TRBJ2-7; D is ambiguous. The CDR3 length is 12 residues. V dropped 5 bases and J dropped 4 bases, with 9 bases sitting between them. The germline gives CDR1 SGHAT, CDR2 FQNNGV. The CDR3 loop reads CASSPLIYEQYF. The CDR3 DNA reads TGTGCCAGCAGCCCACTAATTTACGAGCAGTACTTC.

This clone was detected once. The chain carries TRBV7-9 and TRBJ2-5, with TRBD1 matching 7 bases. CDR3 length: 13 residues. V lost 3 bases to trimming and J lost 5 bases; unmatched junction nucleotides: 3. Germline lookup yields CDR1 SEHNR and CDR2 FQNEAQ (reference sequence). The CDR3 region is CASSFNRGETQYF. The CDR3, as DNA: TGTGCCAGCAGCTTTAACAGGGGCGAGACCCAGTACTTC. Combining the CDR3 with reference TRBV7-9 and TRBJ2-5 gives the whole variable domain DTGVSQNPRHKITKRGQNVTFRCDPISEHNRLYWYRQTLGQGPEFLTYFQNEAQLEKSRLLSDRFSAERPKGSFSTLEIQRTEQGDSAMYLCASSFNRGETQYFGPGTRLLVL.

The chain couples TRBV7-3 to TRBJ2-7, with D maybe TRBD2 (5 bases). Germline lookup yields CDR1 SGHTA and CDR2 FQGTGA. The CDR3 is 13 amino acids. With 0 bases removed from V and 4 bases from J, the gap between germline ends came to 7 bases. CDR3 residues: CASSLTREYEQYF. CDR3 sequence (DNA): TGTGCCAGCAGCTTAACGAGGGAATACGAGCAGTACTTC.

The chain employs TRBV9 and TRBJ1-2, with D unresolved. With 4 bases removed from V and 10 bases from J, the gap between germline ends came to 20 bases. Germline CDR1 is SGDLS and CDR2 is YYNGEE. CDR3 length equals 14 residues. The CDR3 DNA follows: TGTGCCAGCAGCCCATCGGCTAGCCCGATTGACTACACCTTC. Amino acid sequence: CASSPSASPIDYTF.

V usage is TRBV2 and J usage is TRBJ1-2, with D possibly being TRBD1 (5 bases). Between the trimmed V and J ends, which lost 0 bases and 5 bases, there was a span of 10 bases. The CDR3 is made up of 14 amino acids. Germline V gene data show CDR1 as SNHLY and CDR2 as FYNNEI. In DNA form, the CDR3 reads TGTGCCAGCAGTGAAGCCGGGGGGGGGTATGGCTACACCTTC. Translating gives CASSEAGGGYGYTF.

The chain is built from TRBV19 and TRBJ1-1; 7 nucleotides match TRBD1. The CDR3 length is 16 residues. Germline assignment: CDR1 LNHDA and CDR2 SQIVND (reference sequence). The trim removed 5 bases at V and 1 base at J, leaving 10 bases unmatched. The CDR3 coding sequence is TGTGCCAGTAGTCTCCGACAGGGTATGGGGAACACTGAAGCTTTCTTT. Its translation: CASSLRQGMGNTEAFF.

The V gene is TRBV18, the J gene TRBJ1-2, with a tentative D call TRBD1 (5 bases). The CDR3 totals 12 residues. V was cut by 0 bases and J by 8 bases, with 7 bases left in between. The V gene's germline CDR1 is KGHSH and CDR2 LQKENI. This CDR3 is CASSPPQGGYTF. In DNA, the CDR3 is TGTGCCAGCTCACCACCTCAGGGCGGCTACACCTTC.

The chain employs TRBV9 and TRBJ2-3; TRBD2 matches 7 bases. V shed 2 bases and J 2 bases; nucleotides not matched to a gene: 5. CDR1 SGDLS and CDR2 YYNGEE come from the germline V gene. The CDR3 extends over 15 amino acids. DNA for the CDR3: TGTGCCAGCAGCGTCCTTAGCGGGTTCACAGATACGCAGTATTTT. Translated, it gives CASSVLSGFTDTQYF.

This chain joins TRBV7-9 and TRBJ2-1; no clear D gene. Germline loops: CDR1 SEHNR, CDR2 FQNEAQ (reference sequence). The germline V and J ends were trimmed by 6 bases and 4 bases, with 13 bases remaining between them. There are 14 residues in the CDR3. CDR3 sequence: CASSPKSGYNEQFF. The CDR3 bases are TGTGCCAGCAGTCCAAAGTCAGGTTACAATGAGCAGTTCTTC.

The rearrangement links TRBV7-3 to TRBJ2-1; 14 bases are a match to TRBD2. Losses at the gene ends were 4 bases for V and 10 bases for J; bases not matched to a gene: 12. CDR3 length: 17 amino acids. The V gene's germline CDR1 is SGHTA and CDR2 FQGTGA. The CDR3 is CASSSRGLAGVLGEQFF. The CDR3, as DNA: TGTGCCAGCAGCTCACGGGGACTAGCGGGAGTATTAGGGGAGCAGTTCTTC.

This clone was recorded only once. The chain employs TRBV6-6 and TRBJ1-2, with D perhaps TRBD1 (5 bases). V lost 0 bases and J 8 bases, leaving 13 bases between the germline ends. Germline CDR1 is MNHNY and CDR2 is SVGAGI (reference sequence). The CDR3 extends over 14 amino acids. The CDR3 DNA reads TGTGCCAGCAGTTACTCGACGACGGGGGAGGGCTACACCTTC. Translating gives CASSYSTTGEGYTF.

The V call is TRBV5-6, the J call TRBJ1-4, with D possibly being TRBD1 (5 bases). Germline V gene lookup returns CDR1 SGHDT and CDR2 YYEEEE. There are 13 residues in the CDR3. Between the trimmed V and J ends, which lost 2 bases and 16 bases, there was a span of 18 bases. CDR3 sequence: CASSLGPGQLKFF. In DNA, the CDR3 is TGTGCCAGCAGCTTAGGTCCCGGACAACTTAAGTTTTTT.

This clone was counted once. The gene calls are TRBV18 and TRBJ1-2, with D possibly being TRBD1 (6 bases). Germline V CDR1 and CDR2: KGHSH, LQKENI. The ends were cut back, 1 base at V and 2 bases at J, with 8 bases in the middle. The CDR3 contains 14 residues. The CDR3 coding sequence is TGTGCCAGCTCACCACTTGGACAGAACTATGGCTACACCTTC. Translation: CASSPLGQNYGYTF. The whole variable domain, remainder taken from reference TRBV18 and TRBJ1-2, is NAGVMQNPRHLVRRRGQEARLRCSPMKGHSHVYWYRQLPEEGLKFMVYLQKENIIDESGMPKERFSAEFPKEGPSILRIQQVVRGDSAAYFCASSPLGQNYGYTFGSGTRLTVV.

The gene calls are TRBV29-1 and TRBJ2-7, with D perhaps TRBD2 (6 bases). Germline V lookup: CDR1 SQVTM, CDR2 ANQGSEA. The CDR3 is 13 residues long. Trimming removed 6 bases from V and 3 bases from J, with 15 bases in between. The CDR3 loop is CSVTGGPNYEQYF. The CDR3 DNA sequence: TGCAGCGTGACCGGGGGACCCAACTACGAGCAGTACTTC.

The rearrangement joins TRBV5-4 to TRBJ2-2; 7 nucleotides line up with TRBD1. The CDR3 sequence is 15 residues long. The germline V gene encodes CDR1 SGHNT and CDR2 YYREEE (reference sequence). V lost 3 bases to trimming and J lost 5 bases; unmatched junction nucleotides: 7. CDR3 region: CASSYRGQWTGELFF. DNA for the CDR3: TGTGCCAGCAGCTACAGGGGCCAGTGGACCGGGGAGCTGTTTTTT.

The chain employs TRBV10-2 and TRBJ2-1, with D maybe TRBD2 (7 bases). Trimming took 2 bases from V and 2 from J, leaving 10 bases between them. The CDR3 spans 15 residues. The germline CDR1 and CDR2 sequences are WSHSY and SAAADI. The CDR3 bases are TGCGCCAGCAGTGAGGGCGGGGGCCCCTACAATGAGCAGTTCTTC. Protein: CASSEGGGPYNEQFF.

The chain couples TRBV5-1 to TRBJ1-6; tentative D call: TRBD1 (6 bases). V was clipped by 0 bases and J by 7 bases, with 14 bases between them. The CDR3 covers 16 residues. From germline, CDR1 is SGHRS and CDR2 YFSETQ. The CDR3 sequence is CASSLVAVQGNSPLHF. CDR3 coding DNA: TGCGCCAGCAGCTTGGTGGCTGTGCAGGGGAATTCACCCCTCCACTTT.

The chain has TRBV7-8 and TRBJ1-2; 12 bases are shared with TRBD1. CDR1 SGHVS and CDR2 FQNEAQ come from the germline V gene. The CDR3 covers 15 residues. V gave up 5 bases and J gave up 8 bases; unmatched junction bases: 9. The chain's CDR3 is CASSTSGTGGDGYTF. CDR3 coding DNA: TGTGCCAGCAGCACATCGGGGACAGGGGGCGACGGCTACACCTTC.

This chain connects TRBV5-1 to TRBJ2-1; TRBD1 is a possible D gene (6 bases). This CDR3 comprises 13 residues. The germline V gene has CDR1 SGHRS and CDR2 YFSETQ. V lost 6 bases to trimming and J lost 10 bases, with 17 bases between them. CDR3 sequence (DNA): TGCGCCAGCACCCTTACAGGGAAAGGAGAGCAGTTCTTC. Translation gives CASTLTGKGEQFF. The variable domain in full, with the rest retrieved from reference TRBV5-1 and TRBJ2-1, is KAGVTQTPRYLIKTRGQQVTLSCSPISGHRSVSWYQQTPGQGLQFLFEYFSETQRNKGNFPGRFSGRQFSNSRSEMNVSTLELGDSALYLCASTLTGKGEQFFGPGTRLTVL.

This clone was detected a few times. The J gene is TRBJ2-1, the V gene TRBV30; 15 nucleotides line up with TRBD2. From germline, CDR1 is GTSNPN and CDR2 SVGIG (reference sequence). The CDR3 spans 14 residues. The V and J ends lost 6 bases and 11 bases, in that order; junction bases with no gene match: 8. DNA of the CDR3: TGTGCCTGTGCGCGGACTAGCGGGAGGGCCAAGCAGTTCTTC. Protein sequence: CACARTSGRAKQFF. Based on the CDR3 plus reference TRBV30 and TRBJ2-1, the full variable domain is SQTIHQWPATLVQPVGSPLSLECTVEGTSNPNLYWYRQAAGRGLQLLFYSVGIGQISSEVPQNLSASRPQDRQFILSSKKLLLSDSGFYLCACARTSGRAKQFFGPGTRLTVL.

V usage is TRBV6-6 and J usage is TRBJ1-3; 12 nucleotides agree with TRBD1. Trimming removed 2 bases from V and 8 bases from J; junction bases left unmatched: 4. Germline V CDR1 and CDR2: MNHNY, SVGAGI (reference sequence). The CDR3 runs to 15 residues. CDR3 in amino acids: CASSYTGQGAYTIYF. CDR3 coding DNA: TGTGCCAGCAGTTACACGGGACAGGGGGCCTACACCATATATTTT.

The J gene is TRBJ2-3, the V gene TRBV10-3; 9 bases line up with TRBD1. Trimming cost V 5 bases and J 6 bases; bases outside gene matches: 6. The CDR3 is made up of 14 amino acids. Germline assignment: CDR1 ENHRY and CDR2 SYGVKD. CDR3 in DNA: TGTGCCATCAGTCCGGGACAGGGTCGGGATACGCAGTATTTT. Its protein product is CAISPGQGRDTQYF.

The V call is TRBV6-6, the J call TRBJ2-1; a possible D gene is TRBD2 (6 bases). CDR1 is MNHNY and CDR2 is SVGAGI in the germline V gene (reference sequence). This CDR3 has 15 residues. V was clipped by 7 bases and J by 0 bases, with 13 bases between them. CDR3 sequence: CASTEGGSSYNEQFF. As DNA, the CDR3 is TGTGCCAGCACCGAAGGAGGGAGCTCCTACAATGAGCAGTTCTTC.